This T cell receptor (beta chain) was obtained from a study of cytomegalovirus exposure and HLA in healthy donors. General study findings and limits: Cytomegalovirus-associated status was assigned to 164 TCR beta chains. Donors were assumed by presence/absence analyses to have roughly uniform sequencing depth.

About this clone: Its antigen is not identified.

The PCR was carried out with 60 Vbeta primers and 13 Jbeta primers. The method was immunoSEQ multiplex PCR; TCRdb's version includes in-frame clones alone and lacks a portion of them. The sample's table shows roughly 140,000 clones. CDR1 and CDR2 from the germline V gene are DFQATT and SNEGSKA (reference sequence). Trimming removed 6 bases from V and 14 bases from J; junction bases left unmatched: 8. This CDR3 spans 11 amino acids. Sequencing input: PBMCs. The chain employs TRBV20-1 and TRBJ2-1; TRBD1 matches 9 bases. The sequence was collected from a man aged 40-50 years in good health and CMV-seronegative. The CDR3 sequence is CSASSGQGEFF. For the CDR3, the DNA is TGCAGTGCCAGCTCGGGACAGGGAGAGTTCTTC.